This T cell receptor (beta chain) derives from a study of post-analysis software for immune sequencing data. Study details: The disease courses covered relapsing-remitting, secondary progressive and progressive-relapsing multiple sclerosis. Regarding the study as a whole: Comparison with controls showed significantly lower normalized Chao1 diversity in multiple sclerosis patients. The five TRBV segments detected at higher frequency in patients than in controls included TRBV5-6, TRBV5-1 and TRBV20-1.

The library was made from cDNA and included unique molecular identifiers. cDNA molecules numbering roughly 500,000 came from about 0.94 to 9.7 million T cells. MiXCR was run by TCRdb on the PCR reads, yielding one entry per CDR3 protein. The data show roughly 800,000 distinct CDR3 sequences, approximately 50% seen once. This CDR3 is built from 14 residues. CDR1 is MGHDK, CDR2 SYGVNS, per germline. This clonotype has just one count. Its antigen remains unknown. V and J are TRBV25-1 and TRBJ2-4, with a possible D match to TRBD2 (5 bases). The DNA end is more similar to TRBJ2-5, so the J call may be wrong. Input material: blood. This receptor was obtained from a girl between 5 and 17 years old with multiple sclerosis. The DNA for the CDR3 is TGTGCCAGCAGTTCCCGGACTCCCGGGGAGACCCAGTACTTC. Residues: CASSSRTPGETQYF.